Following are 20 T cell receptor beta chains from one sample sequenced in a study of long-term antiretroviral therapy in people with HIV. The immunoSEQ assay was v3.0, run at survey level. Profiled with immunoSEQ multiplex PCR; TCRdb holds only in-frame clones, not every one. This sample carries approximately 28,000 clones, 70% to 85% of them seen once, and the ten largest clones take over 8.5%. This specimen consisted of unsorted PBMCs, obtained 0.8 years before starting antiretroviral therapy. The origin of the receptors is a man between 18 and 29 years old with HIV.

The rearrangement uses TRBV5-6 and TRBJ1-6; D not certain. The length of the CDR3 is 15 residues. Looked up from germline, CDR1 is SGHDT and CDR2 is YYEEEE. V lost 1 base and J lost 0, with 5 bases in between. The DNA of the CDR3 is TGTGCCAGCAGCTTGCTGAGCTCCTATAATTCACCCCTCCACTTT. This gives the protein CASSLLSSYNSPLHF.

The V and J genes are TRBV5-5 and TRBJ2-7; D remains unclear. Germline CDR1 and CDR2: SGHKS and YYEKEE (reference sequence). V dropped 1 base and J dropped 1 base, with 12 bases sitting between them. This CDR3 has 15 amino acids. The CDR3 DNA reads as TGTGCCAGCAGCTTGTCCACGGAAACTTCCTACGAGCAGTACTTC. Translation: CASSLSTETSYEQYF.

The chain uses TRBV7-2 and TRBJ2-1, with D perhaps TRBD1 (5 bases). V lost 1 base to trimming and J lost 9 bases, with 7 bases between them. This CDR3 is 12 amino acids long. CDR1 SGHTA and CDR2 FQGNSA come from the germline V gene. CDR3 loop: CASSLVRGEQFF. CDR3 DNA sequence: TGTGCCAGCAGCTTAGTAAGGGGTGAGCAGTTCTTC.

J is TRBJ1-1 and V is TRBV13; D remains ambiguous. Germline CDR1 reads PRHDT; CDR2 reads FYEKMQ (reference sequence). The CDR3 is 13 amino acids. V lost 3 bases and J lost 4, with 9 bases in between. The CDR3 is CASSLGSSTEAFF. CDR3 DNA sequence: TGTGCCAGCAGCTTGGGCTCGAGCACTGAAGCTTTCTTT.

This clone was counted only a few times. V gene TRBV4-1 combines with J gene TRBJ2-7; D may be TRBD1 (6 bases). The CDR3 runs to 15 residues. V lost 4 bases, J lost 5 bases, and 18 bases lay in between. Germline V gene sequence: CDR1 MGHRA, CDR2 YSYEKL. This CDR3 is CASSRVQGERHEQYF. CDR3 sequence (DNA): TGCGCCAGCAGCCGGGTACAGGGAGAGCGACACGAGCAGTACTTC.

The rearrangement uses TRBV30 and TRBJ1-2, with D possibly matching TRBD1 (5 bases). The ends were cut back, 0 bases at V and 3 bases at J, with 20 bases in the middle. This CDR3 comprises 17 residues. Per the germline V gene, CDR1 is GTSNPN and CDR2 is SVGIG (reference sequence). The CDR3 sequence is CAWSVPLGQKKYYGYTF. CDR3 nucleotide sequence: TGTGCCTGGAGTGTACCGCTAGGACAAAAAAAATACTATGGCTACACCTTC.

This chain connects TRBV18 to TRBJ2-7, with D possibly being TRBD1 (6 bases). V was cut by 6 bases and J by 0 bases, with 15 bases left in between. The CDR3 contains 15 residues. CDR1 KGHSH and CDR2 LQKENI come from the germline V gene. The CDR3 DNA follows: TGTGCCAGCTCTATCGGGACAAAGAGCTCCTACGAGCAGTACTTC. Its translation is CASSIGTKSSYEQYF.

The rearrangement links TRBV6-1 to TRBJ1-5, with a weak D call TRBD1 (6 bases). The CDR3 loop spans 13 amino acids. The germline V gene has CDR1 MNHNS and CDR2 SASEGT. V lost 3 bases and J 6 bases, leaving 9 bases between the germline ends. CDR3 DNA sequence: TGTGCCAGCAGTGACAGGGGTGGTCAGCCCCAGCATTTT. Translating gives CASSDRGGQPQHF.

This sequence joins TRBV29-1 and TRBJ2-7, with a possible D match to TRBD1 (5 bases). The CDR3 is 14 residues long. Germline V CDR1 and CDR2: SQVTM, ANQGSEA. V gave up 5 bases and J gave up 1 base, with 15 bases separating them. CDR3 in DNA: TGCAGCGTTCTATCAGGGCCAGGGTCCTACGAGCAGTACTTC. Translation: CSVLSGPGSYEQYF.

CDR3 coding DNA: TGCGCCAGCAGCTCAGGGGGGGGTAGGCAAGAGACCCAGTACTTC. Translated: CASSSGGGRQETQYF. The rearrangement links TRBV4-1 to TRBJ2-5; D assignment may be TRBD1 or TRBD2 (7 bases each). Germline assignment: CDR1 MGHRA and CDR2 YSYEKL. V was pared by 5 bases and J by 2 bases, with 15 bases between. The CDR3 runs 15 residues.

The chain couples TRBV9 to TRBJ2-1; TRBD2 matches 7 bases. The length of the CDR3 is 15 residues. J lost 4 bases, V lost 0 bases, and 4 bases had no gene match. Germline V gene lookup returns CDR1 SGDLS and CDR2 YYNGEE. CDR3 bases: TGTGCCAGCAGCGTAGTTGCTAGCGGATACAATGAGCAGTTCTTC. It codes for CASSVVASGYNEQFF.

The V call is TRBV4-2, the J call TRBJ2-7; no clear D. Germline lookup yields CDR1 LGHNA and CDR2 YNFKEQ. This CDR3 has 16 amino acids. V was clipped by 2 bases and J by 5 bases, with 19 bases between them. The DNA for the CDR3 is TGTGCCAGCAGCCAACCCGGCAGTTCCTTGGCCCACGAGCAGTACTTC. The encoded protein is CASSQPGSSLAHEQYF.

The CDR3 DNA sequence: TGTGCCATCAGGGGCACAGAGGGGGCGGAGTACTTC. This encodes CAIRGTEGAEYF. The chain has TRBV10-3 and TRBJ2-7; the match to TRBD1 covers 7 bases. Germline CDR1 reads ENHRY; CDR2 reads SYGVKD. The CDR3 totals 12 residues. The V segment lost 6 bases and the J segment 11 bases; nucleotides outside the gene matches: 10.

This chain joins TRBV2 and TRBJ2-1; D is undetermined. This CDR3 is built from 14 residues. Looked up from germline, CDR1 is SNHLY and CDR2 is FYNNEI. V lost 7 bases, J lost 2 bases, and 12 bases lay in between. Written as DNA, the CDR3 is TGTGCCAGCATTAGTCTAGTTGCCTACAATGAGCAGTTCTTC. It translates to CASISLVAYNEQFF.

The J gene is TRBJ2-2, the V gene TRBV5-1, with D hard to call. The CDR3 runs to 15 residues. CDR1 and CDR2 (germline): SGHRS, YFSETQ. V lost 7 bases and J 6 bases, leaving 19 bases between the germline ends. Here the CDR3 DNA reads TGCGCCAGCTTTCCCTTGACGGGTCGCGCCGGGGAGCTGTTTTTT. The encoded protein is CASFPLTGRAGELFF.

The genes are TRBV27 and TRBJ1-6; D unclear. Germline V gene lookup returns CDR1 MNHEY and CDR2 SMNVEV (reference sequence). This CDR3 contains 14 residues. The ends were cut back, 5 bases at V and 8 bases at J, with 13 bases in the middle. The CDR3 DNA follows: TGTGCCAGCAGTATCTCGGACGGATATTCACCCCTCCACTTT. It encodes CASSISDGYSPLHF.

This chain joins TRBV4-3 and TRBJ2-7, with 15 bases fitting TRBD2. This CDR3 comprises 17 residues. Germline CDR1 and CDR2: LGHNA and YSLEER. Trimming removed 4 bases from V and 5 bases from J; junction bases left unmatched: 9. CDR3 nucleotides: TGCGCCAGCAGCCGCCTGGGACTAGCGGGAGGCGGCGACGAGCAGTACTTC. Translated, it gives CASSRLGLAGGGDEQYF.

V is TRBV5-1 and J is TRBJ2-7; tentatively, D is TRBD2 (6 bases). Trimming removed 2 bases from V and 5 bases from J, with 11 bases in between. Germline values: CDR1 SGHRS, CDR2 YFSETQ. This CDR3 is 13 amino acids long. The CDR3 loop is CASSLGGRNEQYF. CDR3 nucleotide sequence: TGCGCCAGCAGCTTAGGAGGGAGGAACGAGCAGTACTTC.

This sequence joins TRBV7-9 and TRBJ1-5, with no clear D. Trimming took off 1 base at V and 6 bases at J, with 13 bases between the two ends. This CDR3 has 15 residues. In germline, CDR1 is SEHNR, CDR2 FQNEAQ (reference sequence). For the CDR3, the DNA is TGTGCCAGCAGCTTAGATATCGGGTTAGGTCAGCCCCAGCATTTT. Protein: CASSLDIGLGQPQHF. The whole variable domain, filled in from reference TRBV7-9 and TRBJ1-5, reads DTGVSQNPRHKITKRGQNVTFRCDPISEHNRLYWYRQTLGQGPEFLTYFQNEAQLEKSRLLSDRFSAERPKGSFSTLEIQRTEQGDSAMYLCASSLDIGLGQPQHFGDGTRLSIL.

The chain has TRBV7-9 and TRBJ2-3; the match to TRBD1 covers 8 bases. Trimming at V came to 4 bases and at J to 0 bases, leaving 3 bases not matched to a gene. The CDR3 has 15 amino acids. Germline CDR1 SEHNR, CDR2 FQNEAQ (reference sequence). CDR3 amino acids: CASSSGQASTDTQYF. The DNA for the CDR3 is TGTGCCAGCAGCTCGGGACAGGCTAGCACAGATACGCAGTATTTT.